This T cell receptor beta chain originates from a study of blood T cell repertoires in COVID-19. Study details: Some COVID-19 samples were acute and others convalescent; all came from the United States, Italy and Spain.

Some clones are missing from TCRdb's copy, which holds only in-frame ones; the method was immunoSEQ multiplex PCR. This table holds about 270,000 clones, approximately 90% found once. Germline trimming cut 5 bases from V and 3 bases from J; bases unmatched to any gene: 3. This CDR3 comprises 15 residues. The germline V gene encodes CDR1 SGHVS and CDR2 FQNEAQ. Participants were aged roughly 18 to 100 years from around 25 US areas. This receptor was taken from a woman aged 18 to 35 who had recovered from COVID-19. The chain links TRBV7-8 to TRBJ1-5; 11 bases match TRBD1. Material: PBMCs or T cells enriched from blood (not recorded which). This chain's CDR3 is CASSQGQGVNQPQHF. The CDR3 coding sequence is TGTGCCAGCAGCCAGGGACAGGGGGTCAATCAGCCCCAGCATTTT.